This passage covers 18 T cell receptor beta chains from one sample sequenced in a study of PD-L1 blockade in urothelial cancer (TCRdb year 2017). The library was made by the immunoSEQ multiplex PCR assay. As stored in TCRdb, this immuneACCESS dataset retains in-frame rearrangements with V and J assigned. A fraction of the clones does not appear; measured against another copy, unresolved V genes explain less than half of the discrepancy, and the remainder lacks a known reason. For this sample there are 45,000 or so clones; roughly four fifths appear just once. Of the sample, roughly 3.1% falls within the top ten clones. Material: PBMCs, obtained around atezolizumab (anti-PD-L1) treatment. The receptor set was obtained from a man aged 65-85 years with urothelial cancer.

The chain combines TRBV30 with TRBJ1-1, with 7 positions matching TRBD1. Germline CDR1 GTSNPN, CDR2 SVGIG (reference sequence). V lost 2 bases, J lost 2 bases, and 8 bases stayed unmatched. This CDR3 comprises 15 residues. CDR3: CAWSFFTGANTEAFF. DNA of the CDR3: TGTGCCTGGAGTTTTTTCACAGGGGCCAACACTGAAGCTTTCTTT.

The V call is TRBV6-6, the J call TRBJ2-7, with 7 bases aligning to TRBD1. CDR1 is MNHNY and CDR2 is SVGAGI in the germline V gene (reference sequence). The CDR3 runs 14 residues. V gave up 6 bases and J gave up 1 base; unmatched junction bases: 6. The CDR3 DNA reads TGTGCCAGCAGCCAAAGACAGGGTTCCTACGAGCAGTACTTC. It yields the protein CASSQRQGSYEQYF.

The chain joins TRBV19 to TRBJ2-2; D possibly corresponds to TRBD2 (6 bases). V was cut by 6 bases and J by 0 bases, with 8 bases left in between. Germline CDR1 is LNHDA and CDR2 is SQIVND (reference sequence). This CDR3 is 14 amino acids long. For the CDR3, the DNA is TGTGCCAGTAGCGGGACTTCGAACACCGGGGAGCTGTTTTTT. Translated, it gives CASSGTSNTGELFF.

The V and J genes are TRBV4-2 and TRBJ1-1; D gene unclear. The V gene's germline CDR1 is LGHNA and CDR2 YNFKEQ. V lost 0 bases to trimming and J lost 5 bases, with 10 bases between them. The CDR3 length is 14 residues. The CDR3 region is CASSQEGRKTEAFF. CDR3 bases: TGTGCCAGCAGCCAAGAAGGGAGGAAAACTGAAGCTTTCTTT.

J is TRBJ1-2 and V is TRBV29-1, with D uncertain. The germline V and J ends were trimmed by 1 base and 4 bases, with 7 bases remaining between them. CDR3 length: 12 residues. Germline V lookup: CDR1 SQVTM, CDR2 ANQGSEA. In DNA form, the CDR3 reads TGCAGCGTTGAAGGAGTTGGCTATGGCTACACCTTC. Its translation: CSVEGVGYGYTF.

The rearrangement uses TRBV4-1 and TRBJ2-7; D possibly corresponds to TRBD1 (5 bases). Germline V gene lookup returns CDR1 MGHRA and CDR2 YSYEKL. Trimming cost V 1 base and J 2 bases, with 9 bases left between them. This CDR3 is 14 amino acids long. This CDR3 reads CASSQVQGPYEQYF. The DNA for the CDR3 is TGCGCCAGCAGCCAAGTCCAGGGCCCCTACGAGCAGTACTTC.

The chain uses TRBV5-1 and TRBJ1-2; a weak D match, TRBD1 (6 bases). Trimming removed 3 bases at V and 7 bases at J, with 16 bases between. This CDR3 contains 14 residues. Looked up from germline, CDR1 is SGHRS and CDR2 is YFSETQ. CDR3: CASSSGFGGLGYTF. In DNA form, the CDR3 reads TGCGCCAGCAGCTCCGGGTTCGGGGGGCTTGGCTACACCTTC. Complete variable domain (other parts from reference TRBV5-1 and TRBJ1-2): KAGVTQTPRYLIKTRGQQVTLSCSPISGHRSVSWYQQTPGQGLQFLFEYFSETQRNKGNFPGRFSGRQFSNSRSEMNVSTLELGDSALYLCASSSGFGGLGYTFGSGTRLTVV.

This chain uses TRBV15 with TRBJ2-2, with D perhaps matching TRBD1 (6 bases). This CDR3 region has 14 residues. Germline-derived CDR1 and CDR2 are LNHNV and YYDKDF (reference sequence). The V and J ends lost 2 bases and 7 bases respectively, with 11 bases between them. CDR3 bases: TGTGCCACCAGCAGACAAACAGGGTTCGGGGAGCTGTTTTTT. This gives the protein CATSRQTGFGELFF.

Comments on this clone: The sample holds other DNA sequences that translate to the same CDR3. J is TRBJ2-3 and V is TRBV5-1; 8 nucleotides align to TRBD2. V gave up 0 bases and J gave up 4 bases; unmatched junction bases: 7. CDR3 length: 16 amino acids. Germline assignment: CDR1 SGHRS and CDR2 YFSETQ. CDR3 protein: CASSLGLAGGADTQYF. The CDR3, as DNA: TGCGCCAGCAGCTTGGGTTTGGCGGGGGGTGCAGATACGCAGTATTTT.

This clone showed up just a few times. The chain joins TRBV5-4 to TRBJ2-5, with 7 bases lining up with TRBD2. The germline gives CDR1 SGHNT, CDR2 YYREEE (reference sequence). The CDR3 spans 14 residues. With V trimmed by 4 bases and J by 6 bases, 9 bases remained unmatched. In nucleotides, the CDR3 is TGTGCCAGCAGCATCTGGACTAGGGAAAAGACCCAGTACTTC. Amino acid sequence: CASSIWTREKTQYF.

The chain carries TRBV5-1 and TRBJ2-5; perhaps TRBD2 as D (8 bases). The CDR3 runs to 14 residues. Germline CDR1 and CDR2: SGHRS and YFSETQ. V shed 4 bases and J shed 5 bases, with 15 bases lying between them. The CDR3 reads CASSREGAEETQYF. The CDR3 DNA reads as TGCGCCAGCAGCCGGGAGGGGGCAGAGGAGACCCAGTACTTC.

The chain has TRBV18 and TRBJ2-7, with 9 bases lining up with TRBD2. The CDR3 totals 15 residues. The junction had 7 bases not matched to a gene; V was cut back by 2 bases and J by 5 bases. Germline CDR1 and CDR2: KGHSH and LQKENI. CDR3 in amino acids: CASSPRTSDYHEQYF. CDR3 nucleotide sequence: TGTGCCAGCTCACCAAGGACTAGCGACTACCACGAGCAGTACTTC.

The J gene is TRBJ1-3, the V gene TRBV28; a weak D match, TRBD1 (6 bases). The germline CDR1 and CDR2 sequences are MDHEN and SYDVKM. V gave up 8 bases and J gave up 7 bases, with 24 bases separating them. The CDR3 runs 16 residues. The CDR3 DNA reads TGTGCCAGCGGTGCGGGAGGCACAGGGTTGGGGAACACCATATATTTT. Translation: CASGAGGTGLGNTIYF.

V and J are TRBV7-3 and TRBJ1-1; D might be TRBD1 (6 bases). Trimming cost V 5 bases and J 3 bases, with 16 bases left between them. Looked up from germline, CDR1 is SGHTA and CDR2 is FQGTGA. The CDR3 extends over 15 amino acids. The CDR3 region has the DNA TGTGCCAGCAGCCCACAGGGAAGGGGTGACACTGAAGCTTTCTTT. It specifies CASSPQGRGDTEAFF.

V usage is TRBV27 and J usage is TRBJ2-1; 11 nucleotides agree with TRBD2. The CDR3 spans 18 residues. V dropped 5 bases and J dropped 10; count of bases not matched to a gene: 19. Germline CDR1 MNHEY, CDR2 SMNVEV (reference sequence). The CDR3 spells CASSPPPMIAGGPGEQFF. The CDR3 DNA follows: TGTGCCAGCAGTCCACCCCCTATGATAGCGGGAGGGCCGGGGGAGCAGTTCTTC.

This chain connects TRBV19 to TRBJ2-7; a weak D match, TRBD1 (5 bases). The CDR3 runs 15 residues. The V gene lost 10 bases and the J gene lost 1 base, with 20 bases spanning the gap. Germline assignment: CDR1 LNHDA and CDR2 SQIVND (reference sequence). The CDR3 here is CATRLTALNSYEQYF. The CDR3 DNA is TGTGCCACCCGACTGACAGCATTAAATTCCTACGAGCAGTACTTC.

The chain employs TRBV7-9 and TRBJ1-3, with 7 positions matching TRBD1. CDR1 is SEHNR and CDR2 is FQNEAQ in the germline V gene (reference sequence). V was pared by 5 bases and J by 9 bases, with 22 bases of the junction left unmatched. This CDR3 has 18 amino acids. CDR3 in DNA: TGTGCCAGCAGCCCACCCCCGGGATGGGACAGAGCTTATGGCACCATATATTTT. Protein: CASSPPPGWDRAYGTIYF. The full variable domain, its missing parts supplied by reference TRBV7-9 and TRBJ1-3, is DTGVSQNPRHKITKRGQNVTFRCDPISEHNRLYWYRQTLGQGPEFLTYFQNEAQLEKSRLLSDRFSAERPKGSFSTLEIQRTEQGDSAMYLCASSPPPGWDRAYGTIYFGEGSWLTVV.

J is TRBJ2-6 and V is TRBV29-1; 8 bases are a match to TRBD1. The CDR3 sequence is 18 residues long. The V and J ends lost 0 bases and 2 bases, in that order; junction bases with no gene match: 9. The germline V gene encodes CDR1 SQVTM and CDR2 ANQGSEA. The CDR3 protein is CSVEDTGRGRAGANVLTF. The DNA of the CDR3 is TGCAGCGTTGAAGACACAGGCAGGGGGCGAGCTGGGGCCAACGTCCTGACTTTC.